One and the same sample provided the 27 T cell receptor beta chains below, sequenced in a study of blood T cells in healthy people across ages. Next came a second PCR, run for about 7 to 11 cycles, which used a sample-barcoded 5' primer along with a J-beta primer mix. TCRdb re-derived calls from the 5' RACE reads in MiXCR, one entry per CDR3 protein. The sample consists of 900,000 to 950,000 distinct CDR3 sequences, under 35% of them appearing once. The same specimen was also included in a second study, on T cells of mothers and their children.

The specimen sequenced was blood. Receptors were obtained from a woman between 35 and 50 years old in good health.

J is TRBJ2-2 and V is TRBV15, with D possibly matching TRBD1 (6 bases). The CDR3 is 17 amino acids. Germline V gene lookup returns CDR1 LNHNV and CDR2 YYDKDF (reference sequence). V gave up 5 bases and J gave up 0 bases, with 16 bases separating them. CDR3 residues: CATSGYPGTPNTGELFF. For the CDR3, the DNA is TGTGCCACCAGCGGGTACCCCGGGACACCGAACACCGGGGAGCTGTTTTTT.

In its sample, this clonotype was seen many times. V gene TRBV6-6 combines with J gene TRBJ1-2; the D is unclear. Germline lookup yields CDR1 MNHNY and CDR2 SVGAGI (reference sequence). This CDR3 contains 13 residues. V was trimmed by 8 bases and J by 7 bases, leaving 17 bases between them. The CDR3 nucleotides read TGTGCCAGCTATGTTACTCGGAATGGTGGCTACACCTTC. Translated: CASYVTRNGGYTF.

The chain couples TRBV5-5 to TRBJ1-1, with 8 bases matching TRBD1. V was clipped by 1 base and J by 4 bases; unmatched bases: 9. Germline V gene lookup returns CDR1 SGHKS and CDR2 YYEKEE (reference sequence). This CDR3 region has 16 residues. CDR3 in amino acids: CASSLRSGQGITEAFF. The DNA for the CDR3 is TGTGCCAGCAGCTTGCGATCTGGACAGGGTATCACTGAAGCTTTCTTT. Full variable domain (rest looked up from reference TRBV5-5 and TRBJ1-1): DAGVTQSPTHLIKTRGQQVTLRCSPISGHKSVSWYQQVLGQGPQFIFQYYEKEERGRGNFPDRFSARQFPNYSSELNVNALLLGDSALYLCASSLRSGQGITEAFFGQGTRLTVV.

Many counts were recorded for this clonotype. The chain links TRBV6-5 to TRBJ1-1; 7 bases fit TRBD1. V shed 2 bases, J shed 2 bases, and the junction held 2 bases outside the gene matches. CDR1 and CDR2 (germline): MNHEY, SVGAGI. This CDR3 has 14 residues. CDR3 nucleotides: TGTGCCAGCAGTTACGGGACAGCAAACACTGAAGCTTTCTTT. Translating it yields CASSYGTANTEAFF.

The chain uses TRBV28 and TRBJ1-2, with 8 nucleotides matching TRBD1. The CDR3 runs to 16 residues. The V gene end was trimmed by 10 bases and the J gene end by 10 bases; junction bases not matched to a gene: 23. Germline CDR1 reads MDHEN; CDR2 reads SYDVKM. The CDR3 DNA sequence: TGTGCCACCCTCAACCCCACAGGGGGGGTCCGGGCCGTCTACACCTTC. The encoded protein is CATLNPTGGVRAVYTF.

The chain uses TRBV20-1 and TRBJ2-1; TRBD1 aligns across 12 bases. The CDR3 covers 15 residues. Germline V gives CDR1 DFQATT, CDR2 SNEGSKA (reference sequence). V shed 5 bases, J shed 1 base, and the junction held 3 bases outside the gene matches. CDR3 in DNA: TGCAGTGCTGGGACAGGGGGCTGGTCCTACAATGAGCAGTTCTTC. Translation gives CSAGTGGWSYNEQFF.

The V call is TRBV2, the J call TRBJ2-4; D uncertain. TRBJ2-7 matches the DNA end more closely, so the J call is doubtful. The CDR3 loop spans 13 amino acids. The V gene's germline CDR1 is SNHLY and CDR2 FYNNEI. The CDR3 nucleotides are TGTGCCAGCAGACCCGACACCGGTTACGAGCAGTACTTC. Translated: CASRPDTGYEQYF.

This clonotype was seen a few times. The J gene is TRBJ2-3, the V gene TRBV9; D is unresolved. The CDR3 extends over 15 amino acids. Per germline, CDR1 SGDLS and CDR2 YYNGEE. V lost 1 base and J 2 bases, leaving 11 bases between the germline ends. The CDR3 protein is CASSVSGSYTDTQYF. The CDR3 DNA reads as TGTGCCAGCAGCGTATCGGGCAGCTACACAGATACGCAGTATTTT.

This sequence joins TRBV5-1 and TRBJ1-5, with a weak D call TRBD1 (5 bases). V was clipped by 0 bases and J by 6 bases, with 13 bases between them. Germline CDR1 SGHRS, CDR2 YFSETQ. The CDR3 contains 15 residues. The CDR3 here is CASSLDGADSQPQHF. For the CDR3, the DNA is TGCGCCAGCAGCTTGGATGGGGCTGACTCTCAGCCCCAGCATTTT.

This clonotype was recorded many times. The CDR3 here is CASSCLNGGHEQYF. DNA of the CDR3: TGTGCCAGCAGCTGCTTAAACGGAGGCCACGAGCAGTACTTC. V gene TRBV7-3 combines with J gene TRBJ2-7; D may be TRBD2 (5 bases). Germline CDR1 and CDR2: SGHTA and FQGTGA. The V end was cut by 4 bases, the J end by 5 bases, with 15 bases between. The CDR3 totals 14 residues.

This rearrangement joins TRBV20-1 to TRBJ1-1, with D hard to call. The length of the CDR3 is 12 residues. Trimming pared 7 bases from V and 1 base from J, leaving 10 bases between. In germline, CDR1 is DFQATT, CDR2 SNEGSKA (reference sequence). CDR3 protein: CSVIQGNTEAFF. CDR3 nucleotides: TGCAGTGTAATACAAGGGAACACTGAAGCTTTCTTT.

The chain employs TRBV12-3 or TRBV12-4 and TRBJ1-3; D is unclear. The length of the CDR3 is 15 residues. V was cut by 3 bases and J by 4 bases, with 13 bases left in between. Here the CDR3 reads CASSLWSQTGNTIYF. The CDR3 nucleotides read TGTGCCAGCAGTTTGTGGTCACAAACGGGAAACACCATATATTTT.

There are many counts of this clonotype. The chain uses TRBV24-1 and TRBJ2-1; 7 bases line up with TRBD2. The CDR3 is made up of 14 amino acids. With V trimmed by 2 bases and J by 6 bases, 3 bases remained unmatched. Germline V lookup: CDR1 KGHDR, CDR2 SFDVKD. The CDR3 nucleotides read TGTGCCACCAGTGATTGGACTAGTGGCAATGAGCAGTTCTTC. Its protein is CATSDWTSGNEQFF.

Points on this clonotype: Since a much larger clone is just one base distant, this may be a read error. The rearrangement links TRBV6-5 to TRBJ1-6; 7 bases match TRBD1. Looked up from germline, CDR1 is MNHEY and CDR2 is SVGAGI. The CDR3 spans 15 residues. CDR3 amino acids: CASSYSGQPNSPPHF. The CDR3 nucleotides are TGTGCCAGCAGTTACTCGGGACAGCCGAATTCACCCCCCCACTTT.

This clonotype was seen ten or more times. CDR3 DNA sequence: TGTGCCAGCAGCCAAGGACCCTCGGACAGGTCAGCCTACGAGCAGTACTTC. Its translation is CASSQGPSDRSAYEQYF. The chain uses TRBV14 and TRBJ2-7, with TRBD1 matching over 7 bases. J gave up 2 bases and V 1 base, and 11 bases lay outside the gene matches. CDR1 is SGHDN, CDR2 FVKESK, per germline. This CDR3 contains 17 residues. Looking up the rest from reference TRBV14 and TRBJ2-7 gives the full variable domain: EAGVTQFPSHSVIEKGQTVTLRCDPISGHDNLYWYRRVMGKEIKFLLHFVKESKQDESGMPNNRFLAERTGGTYSTLKVQPAELEDSGVYFCASSQGPSDRSAYEQYFGPGTRLTVT.

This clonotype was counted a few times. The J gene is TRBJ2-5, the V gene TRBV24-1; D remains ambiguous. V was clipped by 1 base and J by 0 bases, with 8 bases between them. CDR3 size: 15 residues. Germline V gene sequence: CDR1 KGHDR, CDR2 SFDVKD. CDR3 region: CATSDFTDYQETQYF. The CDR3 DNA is TGTGCCACCAGTGATTTCACAGATTACCAAGAGACCCAGTACTTC.

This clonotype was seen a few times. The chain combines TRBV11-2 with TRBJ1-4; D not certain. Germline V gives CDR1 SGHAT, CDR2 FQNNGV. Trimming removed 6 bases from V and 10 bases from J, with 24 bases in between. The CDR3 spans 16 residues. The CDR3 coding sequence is TGTGCCAGCAGTACCCCCTCGGAGGGCCACCCTGGAAAACTGTTTTTT. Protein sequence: CASSTPSEGHPGKLFF.

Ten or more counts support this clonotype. CDR3 DNA: TGTGCCAGCAGCTTAGGGACAGCCCGCTATGGCTACACCTTC. As protein: CASSLGTARYGYTF. This chain uses TRBV7-2 with TRBJ1-2; possibly TRBD1 for D (6 bases). The CDR3 length is 14 residues. Trimming cost V 1 base and J 4 bases, with 10 bases left between them. Germline CDR1 reads SGHTA; CDR2 reads FQGNSA.

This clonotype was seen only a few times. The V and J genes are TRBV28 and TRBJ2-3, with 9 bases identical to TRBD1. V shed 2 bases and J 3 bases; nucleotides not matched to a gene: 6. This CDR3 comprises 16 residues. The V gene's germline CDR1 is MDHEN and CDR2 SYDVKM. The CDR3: CASSLVGQGSTDTQYF. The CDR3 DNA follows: TGTGCCAGCAGTTTAGTGGGACAGGGATCTACAGATACGCAGTATTTT.

This chain's CDR3 is CASSPFLGSPITDTQYF. The CDR3 DNA reads as TGCGCCAGCAGCCCTTTCTTAGGGTCCCCGATCACAGATACGCAGTATTTT. The chain combines TRBV4-3 with TRBJ2-3; no clear D. This CDR3 comprises 17 residues. The V and J ends lost 4 bases and 2 bases respectively, with 19 bases between them. Per germline, CDR1 LGHNA and CDR2 YSLEER.

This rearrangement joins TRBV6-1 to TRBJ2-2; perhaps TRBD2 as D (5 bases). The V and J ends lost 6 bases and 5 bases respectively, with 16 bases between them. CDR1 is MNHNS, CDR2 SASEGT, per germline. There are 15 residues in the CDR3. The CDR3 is CASRVPGRPTGELFF. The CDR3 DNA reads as TGTGCCAGCAGAGTACCGGGAAGGCCTACCGGGGAGCTGTTTTTT.

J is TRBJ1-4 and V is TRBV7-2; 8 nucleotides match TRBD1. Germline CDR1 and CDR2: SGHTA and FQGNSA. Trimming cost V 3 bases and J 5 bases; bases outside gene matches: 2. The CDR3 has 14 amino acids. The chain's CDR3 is CASSFRGPNEKLFF. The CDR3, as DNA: TGTGCCAGCAGCTTCAGGGGGCCAAATGAAAAACTGTTTTTT.

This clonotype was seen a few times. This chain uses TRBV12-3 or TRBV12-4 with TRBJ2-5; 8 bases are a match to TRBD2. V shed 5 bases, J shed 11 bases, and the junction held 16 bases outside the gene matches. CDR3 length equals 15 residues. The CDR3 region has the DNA TGTGCCAGCAGTCCTGCTGGCGGGGGGTACAATGAGCAGTACTTC. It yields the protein CASSPAGGGYNEQYF.

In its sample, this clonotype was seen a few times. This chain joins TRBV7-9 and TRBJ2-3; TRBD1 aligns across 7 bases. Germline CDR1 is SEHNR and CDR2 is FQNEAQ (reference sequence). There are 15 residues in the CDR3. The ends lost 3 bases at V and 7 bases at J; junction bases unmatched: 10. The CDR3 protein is CASSFPGTTGNTQYF. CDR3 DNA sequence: TGTGCCAGCAGCTTCCCTGGAACGACAGGGAATACGCAGTATTTT.

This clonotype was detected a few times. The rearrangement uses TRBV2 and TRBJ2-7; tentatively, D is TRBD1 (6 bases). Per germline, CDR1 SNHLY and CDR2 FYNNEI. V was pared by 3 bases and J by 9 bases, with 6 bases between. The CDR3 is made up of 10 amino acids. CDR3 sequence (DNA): TGTGCCAGCAGTGACAGGGGGCAGTACTTC. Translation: CASSDRGQYF.

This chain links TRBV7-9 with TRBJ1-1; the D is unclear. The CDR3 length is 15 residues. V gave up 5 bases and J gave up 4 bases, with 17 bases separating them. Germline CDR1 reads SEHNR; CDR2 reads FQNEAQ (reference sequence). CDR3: CASSRPGRLGTEAFF. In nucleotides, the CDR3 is TGTGCCAGCAGCCGCCCAGGACGGTTGGGCACTGAAGCTTTCTTT.

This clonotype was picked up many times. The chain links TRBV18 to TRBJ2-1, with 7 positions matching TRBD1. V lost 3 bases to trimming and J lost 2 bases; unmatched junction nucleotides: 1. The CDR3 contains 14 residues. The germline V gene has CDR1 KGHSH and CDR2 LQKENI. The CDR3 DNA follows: TGTGCCAGCTCACCTCAGGGGGCCTACAATGAGCAGTTCTTC. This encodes CASSPQGAYNEQFF.